This T cell receptor beta chain was found in a study of response to subunit inactivated influenza vaccine. Notes on the study in general: Seasonal influenza vaccination, on each occasion, was suggested by the authors to recruit few new T cells.

This clonotype has at least ten counts. Its target is not known. TCRdb re-analysed the RT-PCR reads in MiXCR, keeping a single row per CDR3 protein. The sample lists 500,000 to 600,000 distinct CDR3 sequences, under 15% occurring once. This CDR3 contains 16 residues. Germline V gives CDR1 SGHNT, CDR2 YENEEA. The V gene lost 5 bases and the J gene lost 8 bases, with 21 bases spanning the gap. The source of this sequence is a man between 50 and 59 years old who received an inactivated influenza vaccine. The starting material was PBMCs from blood, obtained roughly 47 days after vaccination. The chain uses TRBV11-3 and TRBJ1-4, with D uncertain. CDR3 loop: CASSHYATVRGEKLFF. The CDR3 nucleotides read TGTGCCAGCAGCCATTACGCGACGGTCAGAGGAGAAAAACTGTTTTTT.